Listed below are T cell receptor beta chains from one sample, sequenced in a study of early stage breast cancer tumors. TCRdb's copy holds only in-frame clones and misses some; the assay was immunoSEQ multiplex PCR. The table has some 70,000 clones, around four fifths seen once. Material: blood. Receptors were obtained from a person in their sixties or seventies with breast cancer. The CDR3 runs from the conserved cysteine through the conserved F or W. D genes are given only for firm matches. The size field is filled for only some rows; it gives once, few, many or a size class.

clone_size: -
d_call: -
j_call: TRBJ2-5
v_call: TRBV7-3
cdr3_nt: TGTGCCAGCAGCTTAAAAGGAGGGGGCATTTGGGGAGAGACCCAGTACTTC
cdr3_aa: CASSLKGGGIWGETQYF

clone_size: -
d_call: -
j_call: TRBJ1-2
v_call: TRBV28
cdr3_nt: TGTGCCAGCAGTTTACAAGGGTGGTCCTCTGGCTACACCTTC
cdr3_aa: CASSLQGWSSGYTF

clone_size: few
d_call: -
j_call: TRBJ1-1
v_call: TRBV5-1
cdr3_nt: TGCGCCAGCGGTAAAGACAGGCGGAACACTGAAGCTTTCTTT
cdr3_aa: CASGKDRRNTEAFF

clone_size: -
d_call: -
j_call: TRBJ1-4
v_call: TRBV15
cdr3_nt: TGTGCCACCAGCAGACACCTGGACATTCTGTTTTTT
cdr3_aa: CATSRHLDILFF

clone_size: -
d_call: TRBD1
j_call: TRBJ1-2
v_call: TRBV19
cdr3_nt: TGTGCCAGTAGTAGCAGTGGGACAGAGGGCGGCTATGGCTACACCTTC
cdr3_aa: CASSSSGTEGGYGYTF

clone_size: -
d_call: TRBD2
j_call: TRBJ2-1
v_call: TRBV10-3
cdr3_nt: TGTGCCATCAGTACTAGCGGGAGTAATGAGCAGTTCTTC
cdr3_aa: CAISTSGSNEQFF

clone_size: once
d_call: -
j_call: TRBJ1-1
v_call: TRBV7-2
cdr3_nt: TGTGCCAGCAGCTTAAGGCAGGGGAACACTGAAGCTTTCTTT
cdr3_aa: CASSLRQGNTEAFF

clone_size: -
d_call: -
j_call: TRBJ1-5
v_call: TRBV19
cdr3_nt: TGTGCCAGTATATCTGCGGGGAGCAATCAGCCCCAGCATTTT
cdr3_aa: CASISAGSNQPQHF

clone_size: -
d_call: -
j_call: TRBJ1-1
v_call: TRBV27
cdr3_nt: TGTGCCAGCAGTTTTAGGGAAGGGGATGAAGCTTTCTTT
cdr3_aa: CASSFREGDEAFF

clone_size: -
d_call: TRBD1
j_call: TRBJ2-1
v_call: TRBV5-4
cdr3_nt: TGTGCCAGCAGCTTGGTGGGACAGGGGGCTGGTGAGCAGTTCTTC
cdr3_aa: CASSLVGQGAGEQFF

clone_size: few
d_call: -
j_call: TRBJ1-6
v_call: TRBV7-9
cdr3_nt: TGTGCCAGCAGCCCGGGGGGCGGATCACCCCTCCACTTT
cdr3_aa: CASSPGGGSPLHF

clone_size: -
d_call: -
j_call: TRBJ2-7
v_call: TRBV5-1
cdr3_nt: TGCGCCAGCAGCTTGGATACGGGCACAACCTACGAGCAGTACTTC
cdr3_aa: CASSLDTGTTYEQYF

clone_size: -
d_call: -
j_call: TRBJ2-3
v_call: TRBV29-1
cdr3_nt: TGCAGCGTAAAACCCGGATCTAGCACAGATACGCAGTATTTT
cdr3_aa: CSVKPGSSTDTQYF

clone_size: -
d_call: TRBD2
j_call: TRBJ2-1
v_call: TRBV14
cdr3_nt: TGTGCCAGCAGCCAACAACTAGCGGGAGGCTACAATGAGCAGTTCTTC
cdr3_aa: CASSQQLAGGYNEQFF

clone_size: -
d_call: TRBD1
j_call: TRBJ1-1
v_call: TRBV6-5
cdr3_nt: TGTGCCAGCAATGAGGGGACAGCGAACACTGAAGCTTTCTTT
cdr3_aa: CASNEGTANTEAFF

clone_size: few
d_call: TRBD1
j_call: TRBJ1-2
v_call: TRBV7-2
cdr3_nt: TGTGCCAGCAGCAAACGGACAGGGGAGAGGTATGGCTACACCTTC
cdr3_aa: CASSKRTGERYGYTF

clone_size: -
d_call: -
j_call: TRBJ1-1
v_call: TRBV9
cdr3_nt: TGTGCCAGCAGCGTAGCCCAGGGGACTGAAGCTTTCTTT
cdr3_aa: CASSVAQGTEAFF

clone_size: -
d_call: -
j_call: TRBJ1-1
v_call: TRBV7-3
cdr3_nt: TGTGCCAGCAGCATATACAGGGAGGCTGAAGCTTTCTTT
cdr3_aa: CASSIYREAEAFF

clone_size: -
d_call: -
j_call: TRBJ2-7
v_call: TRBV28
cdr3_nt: TGTGCCAGCAGTTTACTCGACGTCTCCTACGAGCAGTACTTC
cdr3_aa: CASSLLDVSYEQYF

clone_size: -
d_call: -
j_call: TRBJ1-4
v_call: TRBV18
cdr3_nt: TGTGCCAGCTCACCACTGGGAAATGAAAAACTGTTTTTT
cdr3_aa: CASSPLGNEKLFF

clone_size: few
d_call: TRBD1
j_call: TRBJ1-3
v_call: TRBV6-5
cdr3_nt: TGTGCCAGCAGTTACAGGGGACAGCCGAGGGACACCATATATTTT
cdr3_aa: CASSYRGQPRDTIYF

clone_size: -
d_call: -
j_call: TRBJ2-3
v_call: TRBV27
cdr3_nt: TGTGCCAGCTCCCGGCGGCCTACTGATACGCAGTATTTT
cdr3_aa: CASSRRPTDTQYF

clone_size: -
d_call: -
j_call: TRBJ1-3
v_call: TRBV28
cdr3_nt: TGTGCCAGCAGTTCGTCGGGTATAGAGGGTTCCGGAAACACCATATATTTT
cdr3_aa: CASSSSGIEGSGNTIYF

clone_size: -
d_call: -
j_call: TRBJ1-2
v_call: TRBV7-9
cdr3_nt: TGTGCCAGCAGCTTAGTAAGGGGACCCAGCTATGGCTACACCTTC
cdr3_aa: CASSLVRGPSYGYTF

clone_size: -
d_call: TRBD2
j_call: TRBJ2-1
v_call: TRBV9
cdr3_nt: TGTGCCAGCAGCGCCCATAGCGGGAGTATTATTGAGCAGTTCTTC
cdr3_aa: CASSAHSGSIIEQFF

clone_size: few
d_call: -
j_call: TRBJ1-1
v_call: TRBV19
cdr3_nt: TGTGCCAGTAGTCTGGGCAGGGCTGAAGCTTTCTTT
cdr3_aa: CASSLGRAEAFF

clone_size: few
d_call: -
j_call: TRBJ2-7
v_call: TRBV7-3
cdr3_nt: TGTGCCAGCAGCCCCTTGAGGGGTCCCTACGAGCAGTACTTC
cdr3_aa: CASSPLRGPYEQYF

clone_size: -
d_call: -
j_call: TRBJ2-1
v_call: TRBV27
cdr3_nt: TGTGCCACGAAGGGGGGCGCTGACAATGAGCAGTTCTTC
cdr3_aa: CATKGGADNEQFF

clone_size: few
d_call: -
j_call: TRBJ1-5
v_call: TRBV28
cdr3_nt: TGTGCCAGCAGTCCCGCGGGCTATGGCAATCAGCCCCAGCATTTT
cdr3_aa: CASSPAGYGNQPQHF

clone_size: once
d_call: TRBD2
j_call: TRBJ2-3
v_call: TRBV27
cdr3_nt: TGTGCCAGCAGTCCCCGAGTCGGACAGCGGGGGTCATATACGCAGTATTTT
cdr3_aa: CASSPRVGQRGSYTQYF

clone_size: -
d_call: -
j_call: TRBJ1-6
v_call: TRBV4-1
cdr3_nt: TGCGCCAGCAGCCAAGGTCCCCTCGATGCCCTCCACTTT
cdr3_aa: CASSQGPLDALHF

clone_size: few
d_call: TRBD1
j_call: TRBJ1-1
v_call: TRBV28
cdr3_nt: TGTGCCAGCAGTCAGGACAGGGGATACAAGAACACTGAAGCTTTCTTT
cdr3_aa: CASSQDRGYKNTEAFF

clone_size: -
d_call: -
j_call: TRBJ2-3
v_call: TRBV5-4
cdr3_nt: TGTGCCAGCACCGGACAGAGCACAGATACGCAGTATTTT
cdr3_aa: CASTGQSTDTQYF

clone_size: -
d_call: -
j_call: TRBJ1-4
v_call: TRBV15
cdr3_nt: TGTGCCACCAGCATGATCAGAGGGGAAAAACTGTTTTTT
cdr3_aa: CATSMIRGEKLFF

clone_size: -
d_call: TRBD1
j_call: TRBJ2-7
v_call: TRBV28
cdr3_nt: TGTGCCAGCAGGGTACCGGGACAGGGATACGAGCAGTACTTC
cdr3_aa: CASRVPGQGYEQYF

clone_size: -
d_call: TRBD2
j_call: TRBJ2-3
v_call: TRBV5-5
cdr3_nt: TGTGCCAGCAGCTCCCAAGCGGGAGCCCCTGATACGCAGTATTTT
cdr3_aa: CASSSQAGAPDTQYF

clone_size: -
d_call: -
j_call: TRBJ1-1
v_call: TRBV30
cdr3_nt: TGTGCCTGCAGGGAAGGGACTGAAGCTTTCTTT
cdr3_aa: CACREGTEAFF

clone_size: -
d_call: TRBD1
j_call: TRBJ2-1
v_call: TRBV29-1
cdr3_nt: TGCAGCGTTAAGGGCGGGACAGGAATCTCCTACAATGAGCAGTTCTTC
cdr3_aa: CSVKGGTGISYNEQFF

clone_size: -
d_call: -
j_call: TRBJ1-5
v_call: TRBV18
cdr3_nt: TGTGCCAGCTCACCTGACGATCAGCCCCAGCATTTT
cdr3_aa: CASSPDDQPQHF

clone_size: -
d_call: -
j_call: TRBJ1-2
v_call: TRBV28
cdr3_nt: TGTGCCAGCAGTATTTTGTCGACAGAAGTGACCTTC
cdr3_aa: CASSILSTEVTF

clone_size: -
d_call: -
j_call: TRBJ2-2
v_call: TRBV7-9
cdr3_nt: TGTGCCAGCAGCTTAGGCAGGAGCACCGGGGAGCTGTTTTTT
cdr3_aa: CASSLGRSTGELFF

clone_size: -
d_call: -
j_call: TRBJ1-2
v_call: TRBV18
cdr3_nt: TGTGCCAGCTCACCTTATGGGAAGAAACAACAAGGGCACACCTTC
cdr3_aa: CASSPYGKKQQGHTF

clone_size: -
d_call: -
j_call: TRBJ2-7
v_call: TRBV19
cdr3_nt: TGTGCCAGTAGTACCTCCTCTGGCGGCGGAGGCTACGAGCAGTACTTC
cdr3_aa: CASSTSSGGGGYEQYF

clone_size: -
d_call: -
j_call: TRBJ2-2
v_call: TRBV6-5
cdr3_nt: TGTGCCAGCAGTTACTCGGCCACCGGGGAGCTGTTTTTT
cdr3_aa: CASSYSATGELFF

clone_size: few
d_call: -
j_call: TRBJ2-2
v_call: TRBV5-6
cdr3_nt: TGTGCCAGCAGCTCACTAAAGACCACCGGGGAGCTGTTTTTT
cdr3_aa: CASSSLKTTGELFF

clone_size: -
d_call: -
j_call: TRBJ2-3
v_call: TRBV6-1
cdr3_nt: TGTGCCAGCCGGAAAACCCCCAGCACAGATACGCAGTATTTT
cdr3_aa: CASRKTPSTDTQYF

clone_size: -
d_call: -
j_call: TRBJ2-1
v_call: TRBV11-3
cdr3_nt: TGTGCCAGCAGCTTACGGGGGCGAAGGATGTATGAGCAGTTCTTC
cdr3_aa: CASSLRGRRMYEQFF

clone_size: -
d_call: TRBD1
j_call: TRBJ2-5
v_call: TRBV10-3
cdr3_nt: TGTGCCATCAGGACGGACAGGGTAGAGACCCAGTACTTC
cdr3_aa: CAIRTDRVETQYF

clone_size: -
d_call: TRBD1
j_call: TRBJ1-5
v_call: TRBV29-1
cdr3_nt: TGCAGCGTTGAAATGAAGGAGGGACAGCCGAATTATTATAGCAATCAGCCCCAGCATTTT
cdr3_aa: CSVEMKEGQPNYYSNQPQHF

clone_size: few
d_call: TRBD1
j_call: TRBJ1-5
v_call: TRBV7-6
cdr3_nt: TGTGCCAGCAGCTTAGCAGGGGGCGAACAGCCCCAGCATTTT
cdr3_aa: CASSLAGGEQPQHF

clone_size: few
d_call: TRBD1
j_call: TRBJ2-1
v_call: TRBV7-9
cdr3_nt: TGTGCCAGCAGCGGACAGGGGAATGAGCAGTTCTTC
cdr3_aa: CASSGQGNEQFF

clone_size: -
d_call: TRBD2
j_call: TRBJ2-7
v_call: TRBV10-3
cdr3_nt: TGTGCCATCAGGATTAGCGGGGGGGGGCACGAGCAGTACTTC
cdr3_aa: CAIRISGGGHEQYF

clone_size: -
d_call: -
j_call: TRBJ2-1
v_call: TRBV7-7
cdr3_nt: TGTGCTAGCAGATCGAGGGGGGGTGAGCAGTTCTTC
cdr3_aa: CASRSRGGEQFF

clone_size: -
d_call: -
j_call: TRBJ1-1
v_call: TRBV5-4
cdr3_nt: TGTGCCAGCAGCTTGGGTGTACGGCGGACTGAAGCTTTCTTT
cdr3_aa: CASSLGVRRTEAFF

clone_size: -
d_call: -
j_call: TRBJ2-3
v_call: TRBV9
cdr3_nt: TGTGCCAGCAGCCCGAGGATCTCTGGTGGTGGGGGCAGCACAGATACGCAGTATTTT
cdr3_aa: CASSPRISGGGGSTDTQYF

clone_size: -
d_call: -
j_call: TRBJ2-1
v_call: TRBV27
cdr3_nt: TGTGCCAGCAGTTATGACAGTTCACCCTACAATGAGCAGTTCTTC
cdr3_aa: CASSYDSSPYNEQFF

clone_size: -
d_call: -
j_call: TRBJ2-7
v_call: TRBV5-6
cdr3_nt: TGTGCCAGCAGCCCCGGGACCTACTACGAGCAGTACTTC
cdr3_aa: CASSPGTYYEQYF